This T cell receptor beta chain derives from a study of T cells in localized non-small cell lung cancer. This clone was seen just once. Its antigen is currently unknown. Study-wide results and caveats: The appearance of a median approximately 55 of the top 100 tumor clones was seen in adjacent lung.

The ends were cut back, 3 bases at V and 4 bases at J, with 7 bases in the middle. Germline V gives CDR1 LNHDA, CDR2 SQIVND (reference sequence). CDR3 length equals 13 residues. Clones were sequenced by immunoSEQ multiplex PCR, and TCRdb holds only the in-frame ones, with some missing. The table shows about 41,000 clones, with approximately 90% occurring only once. This receptor was obtained from a woman aged 18-49 years with stage III lung adenocarcinoma. The specimen was peripheral blood, collected before any cancer treatment. The V call is TRBV19, the J call TRBJ1-5, with TRBD1 as a possible D gene (5 bases). The CDR3 DNA is TGTGCCAGTAGTATTGGGGGTAATCAGCCCCAGCATTTT. Its protein is CASSIGGNQPQHF.